Below, 11 T cell receptor beta chains from the same sample are listed, as sequenced in a study of T cell changes during pregnancy in multiple sclerosis. Libraries were prepared by immunoSEQ multiplex PCR; TCRdb keeps only in-frame clonotypes and omits some of them. The profile shows some 19,000 clones, approximately 88% of them singletons. The starting material was CD8+ T cells from peripheral blood mononuclear cells, obtained after pregnancy. These TCRs come from a female donor in good health, enrolled as a control in a pregnancy study.

J is TRBJ2-1 and V is TRBV6-4; TRBD2 matches 14 bases. V was pared by 5 bases and J by 8 bases, with 8 bases of the junction left unmatched. The CDR3 extends over 16 amino acids. Germline assignment: CDR1 MRHNA and CDR2 SNTAGT. The CDR3, as DNA: TGTGCCAGCAGTTTATCCGGGACTAGCGGGGGAGATGAGCAGTTCTTC. It encodes CASSLSGTSGGDEQFF.

This chain connects TRBV4-3 to TRBJ1-5; D is unresolved. There are 13 residues in the CDR3. Trimming cost V 0 bases and J 7 bases, with 7 bases left between them. From germline, CDR1 is LGHNA and CDR2 YSLEER. As DNA, the CDR3 is TGCGCCAGCAGCCAAGAAGGCGGCCAGCCCCAGCATTTT. Translated, it gives CASSQEGGQPQHF.

V and J are TRBV7-8 and TRBJ2-5; a possible D gene is TRBD1 (6 bases). Near its end, the DNA agrees better with TRBJ2-7, so the J call may be wrong. Germline values: CDR1 SGHVS, CDR2 FQNEAQ. The CDR3 length is 15 residues. This CDR3 reads CASSVAQGRGYEQYF. In nucleotides, the CDR3 is TGTGCCAGCAGCGTCGCACAGGGTAGAGGTTACGAGCAGTACTTC.

V is TRBV6-5 and J is TRBJ2-2, with 11 nucleotides matching TRBD2. Germline V gene lookup returns CDR1 MNHEY and CDR2 SVGAGI. The CDR3 has 15 residues. The junction had 5 bases not matched to a gene; V was cut back by 6 bases and J by 5 bases. In nucleotides, the CDR3 is TGTGCCAGCAGCTTAGCGGGGGGGGGAACCGGGGAGCTGTTTTTT. Encoded protein: CASSLAGGGTGELFF.

V is TRBV6-6 and J is TRBJ1-2, with D possibly matching TRBD1 (5 bases). The germline V gene encodes CDR1 MNHNY and CDR2 SVGAGI (reference sequence). Trimming pared 7 bases from V and 4 bases from J, leaving 19 bases between. The CDR3 contains 15 residues. Here the CDR3 reads CASTQDTTNPYGYTF. Written as DNA, the CDR3 is TGTGCCAGCACCCAGGACACTACCAATCCCTATGGCTACACCTTC.

CDR3 coding DNA: TGTGCCAGCTCTGGTACAGGGATCCCTGAAGCTTTCTTT. This encodes CASSGTGIPEAFF. V is TRBV18 and J is TRBJ1-1; tentative D call: TRBD1 (6 bases). The CDR3 contains 13 residues. Trimming cost V 6 bases and J 6 bases, with 14 bases left between them. Looked up from germline, CDR1 is KGHSH and CDR2 is LQKENI.

This sequence joins TRBV10-1 and TRBJ1-1; D ambiguous. Trimming pared 4 bases from V and 4 bases from J, leaving 10 bases between. Germline values: CDR1 WNHNN, CDR2 SYGVQD (reference sequence). This CDR3 region has 13 residues. Written as DNA, the CDR3 is TGCGCCAGCAGTGGCGTTCTAGTCACTGAAGCTTTCTTT. The encoded protein is CASSGVLVTEAFF.

The chain employs TRBV27 and TRBJ2-3; TRBD1 might be the D (7 bases). The CDR3 is 15 residues long. V was cut by 0 bases and J by 5 bases, with 12 bases left in between. In germline, CDR1 is MNHEY, CDR2 SMNVEV (reference sequence). Here the CDR3 DNA reads TGTGCCAGCAGTTTATCCCAGGGGGGAATAGATACGCAGTATTTT. Amino acid sequence: CASSLSQGGIDTQYF.

The rearrangement uses TRBV9 and TRBJ2-1; TRBD2 aligns across 7 bases. V shed 2 bases and J 1 base; nucleotides not matched to a gene: 12. Germline assignment: CDR1 SGDLS and CDR2 YYNGEE. The CDR3 totals 18 residues. In DNA form, the CDR3 reads TGTGCCAGCAGCGTGGGGAGGGACCGGGGGGTATCCTACAATGAGCAGTTCTTC. Its protein product is CASSVGRDRGVSYNEQFF.

The chain couples TRBV10-2 to TRBJ1-1; tentatively, D is TRBD1 (6 bases). CDR3 size: 17 residues. Trimming removed 2 bases from V and 0 bases from J, with 16 bases in between. In germline, CDR1 is WSHSY, CDR2 SAAADI. The CDR3 nucleotides read TGCGCCAGCAGTGAGGGGACACCTATACTCATGAACACTGAAGCTTTCTTT. Translated: CASSEGTPILMNTEAFF.

This clone was seen a single time. This chain joins TRBV5-1 and TRBJ1-3; tentatively, D is TRBD1 (6 bases). V lost 0 bases and J lost 4, with 11 bases in between. Looked up from germline, CDR1 is SGHRS and CDR2 is YFSETQ. CDR3 size: 15 residues. The CDR3 DNA reads TGCGCCAGCAGCTTGGGTACAGGGTTCGGAAACACCATATATTTT. Protein sequence: CASSLGTGFGNTIYF.